This TCR beta chain is from a study of T cells in Graves' hyperthyroidism and ophthalmopathy. About the study: Pretreatment peripheral blood was obtained at initial diagnosis.

The table lists this clonotype with many counts. Graves' hyperthyroidism is called stable when ophthalmopathy does not progress within 18 months. Clinical symptoms, serum thyroxine, TRAb, thyroid ultrasound and orbital computed tomography established diagnosis. Fresh peripheral blood, around 10 ml of it, supplied the PBMCs. RNA transcripts yielded amplified TCR beta CDR3 regions. TCR CDR3 regions were first amplified by RT-PCR with HTBI primers. TCRdb reprocessed the multiplex PCR reads with MiXCR, giving one entry per CDR3 protein. This table holds approximately 400,000 distinct CDR3 sequences, about 15% found once. The sequence was collected from a woman under 30 with Graves' hyperthyroidism. The sample was blood.

CDR3 protein: CASRAEQGMTGEQYF. For the CDR3, the DNA is TGTGCCAGCAGGGCAGAACAGGGGATGACGGGCGAGCAGTACTTC. V usage is TRBV6-1 and J usage is TRBJ2-7; 7 bases agree with TRBD1. This CDR3 has 15 amino acids. Germline V gives CDR1 MNHNS, CDR2 SASEGT. J was trimmed by 6 bases and V by 6 bases; bases with no gene match: 14.